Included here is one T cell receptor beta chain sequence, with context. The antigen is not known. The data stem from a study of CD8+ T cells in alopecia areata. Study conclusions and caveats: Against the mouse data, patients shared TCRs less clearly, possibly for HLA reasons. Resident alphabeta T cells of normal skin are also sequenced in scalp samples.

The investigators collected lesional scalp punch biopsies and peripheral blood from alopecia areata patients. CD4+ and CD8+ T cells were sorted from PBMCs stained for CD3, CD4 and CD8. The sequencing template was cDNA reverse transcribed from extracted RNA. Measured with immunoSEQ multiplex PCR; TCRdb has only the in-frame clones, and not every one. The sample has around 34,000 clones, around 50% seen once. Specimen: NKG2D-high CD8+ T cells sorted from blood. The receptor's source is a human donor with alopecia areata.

CDR3 in amino acids: CASSRTTGGVGGVQETQYF. Written as DNA, the CDR3 is TGCGCCAGCAGTCGAACAACAGGGGGCGTGGGAGGGGTCCAAGAGACCCAGTACTTC. V gene TRBV23-1 combines with J gene TRBJ2-5; 9 nucleotides align to TRBD1. TRBV23-1 is annotated as an ORF whose role is uncertain. V lost 4 bases, J lost 1 base, and 16 bases stayed unmatched. The CDR3 consists of 19 residues.